The rows below give T cell receptor beta chains drawn from one sample of a study of blood T cell repertoires in COVID-19. Using immunoSEQ multiplex PCR, the repertoire was profiled, and TCRdb retains in-frame clones only, with some absent. The sample yields under 300,000 clones, about 85% seen once. Sequencing was carried out using PBMCs or T cells enriched from blood (not recorded which). These receptors all come from a woman between 50 and 59 years old who had been exposed to COVID-19. Both conserved end residues are part of each CDR3. D genes are given only for firm matches. Clone size, where shown, is once, few, many, or a class for clones that have expanded.

v_gene,j_gene,abundance,d_gene,CDR3nt,CDR3aa
TRBV5-1,TRBJ1-1,-,-,TGCGCCAGCAGCTTCGAAGCCGTCTCCACTGAAGCTTTCTTT,CASSFEAVSTEAFF
TRBV12-3/TRBV12-4,TRBJ1-1,-,TRBD1,TGTGCCAGCTTCCGGGACAGGAACACTGAAGCTTTCTTT,CASFRDRNTEAFF
TRBV27,TRBJ2-1,-,-,TGTGCCAGCAGTTCCGGGATCAATGAGCAGTTCTTC,CASSSGINEQFF
TRBV3-1/TRBV3-2,TRBJ1-1,-,-,TGTGCCAGCAGCTTTCTGACAGGCGAGAACACTGAAGCTTTCTTT,CASSFLTGENTEAFF
TRBV12-5,TRBJ1-3,few,-,TGTGCTAGTGGTTTGGTACAAAACACCATATATTTT,CASGLVQNTIYF
TRBV4-3,TRBJ2-7,once,TRBD1,TGCACCAGCAGCCAGGCCAGGGGGAACTACGAGCAGTACTTC,CTSSQARGNYEQYF
TRBV7-2,TRBJ2-7,-,TRBD1,TGTGCCATCCGAAGGCAGGGGGCCAACGAGCAGTACTTC,CAIRRQGANEQYF
TRBV12-3/TRBV12-4,TRBJ1-1,-,-,TGTGCCAGCAGCACATGGGGGGGGACTGAAGCTTTCTTT,CASSTWGGTEAFF
TRBV5-6,TRBJ2-2,-,TRBD2,TGTGCCAGCAGCCCCTTTGCGGGGGACACCGGGGAGCTGTTTTTT,CASSPFAGDTGELFF
TRBV4-2,TRBJ1-2,-,-,TGTGCCAGCACTGCGGGACCCTTGAACTATGGCTACACCTTC,CASTAGPLNYGYTF
TRBV28,TRBJ1-4,-,-,TGTGCCAGCAACTTAGCGGGAGTGGGAGGCGAAAAACTGTTTTTT,CASNLAGVGGEKLFF
TRBV5-8,TRBJ1-5,-,-,TGTGCCAGCAGCTTGGCAGGGGCCAATCAGCCCCAGCATTTT,CASSLAGANQPQHF
TRBV12-3/TRBV12-4,TRBJ2-1,-,-,TGTGCCAGCAGAAGGAGTATCGGTAATGAGCAGTTCTTC,CASRRSIGNEQFF
TRBV7-2,TRBJ1-2,-,TRBD1,TGTGCCAGCAGCTTAGGAGGGGGCGCTGGCTACACCTTC,CASSLGGGAGYTF
TRBV7-9,TRBJ2-5,-,TRBD1,TGTGCCAGCAGCACGGGCCACAGGGGAGAAAGGGAGACCCAGTACTTC,CASSTGHRGERETQYF
TRBV7-3,TRBJ2-2,-,TRBD1,TGTGCCAGCAGCGAGGACAGGGCGGTCGGGGAGCTGTTTTTT,CASSEDRAVGELFF
TRBV13,TRBJ2-7,-,TRBD1,TGTGCCAGCAGCTCTCGGGACAGGGGTTACGAGCAGTACTTC,CASSSRDRGYEQYF